The next 27 T cell receptor beta chains were all read from a single sample in a study of CD8 T cells in ankylosing spondylitis listed by TCRdb under 2017. The protocol used for the library was 5' RACE. Sequencing was performed on an Illumina HiSeq 2500. The public reads were reprocessed in TCRdb via fastp at Q25 and MiXCR, keeping in-frame beta chains. Each CDR3 protein gets just one entry, which takes the most common genes and DNA from the rows behind it. In this sample the table shows some 800,000 distinct CDR3 sequences, about 10% of which occur a single time. Just over 0.5% of the sample goes to the ten largest clones. What the work shows at the level of the full study, not this receptor alone: A TCR beta motif made up of several highly homologous amino acid variants appeared to be characteristic of blood from ankylosing spondylitis patients.

No antigens are known for them. Sequencing was carried out using blood, either unsorted or a sorted T cell fraction (not recorded which). These receptor sequences come from a male donor with ankylosing spondylitis.

V and J are TRBV6-2 or TRBV6-3 and TRBJ1-1; D is undetermined. CDR3 length equals 18 residues. With 7 bases removed from V and 0 bases from J, the gap between germline ends came to 24 bases. CDR1 is MNHEY and CDR2 is SVGEGT in the germline V gene. The CDR3 is CASTPDIFGRRMNTEAFF. In nucleotides, the CDR3 is TGTGCCAGCACCCCAGATATCTTTGGGCGGCGAATGAACACTGAAGCTTTCTTT.

To note about this clonotype: Compared with germline, one end of the junction differs, possibly owing to a read error. The chain employs TRBV6-1 and TRBJ2-1, with 7 nucleotides matching TRBD1. Germline CDR1 is MNHNS and CDR2 is SASEGT. The CDR3 has 13 residues. This CDR3 reads CASSENRIGTAPF. CDR3 nucleotide sequence: TGTGCCAGCAGTGAAAACCGGATCGGGACAGCCCCCTTC.

V and J are TRBV7-6 and TRBJ2-7; a possible D gene is TRBD2 (6 bases). V was cut by 3 bases and J by 3 bases, with 15 bases left in between. The CDR3 spans 15 residues. Germline V CDR1 and CDR2: SGHVS, FNYEAQ. The CDR3 loop is CASSLRRDLRYEQYF. As DNA, the CDR3 is TGTGCCAGCAGCTTGAGGCGGGACCTCCGCTACGAGCAGTACTTC. Full variable domain (remainder filled in from reference TRBV7-6 and TRBJ2-7): GAGVSQSPRYKVTKRGQDVALRCDPISGHVSLYWYRQALGQGPEFLTYFNYEAQQDKSGLPNDRFSAERPEGSISTLTIQRTEQRDSAMYRCASSLRRDLRYEQYFGPGTRLTVT.

Only a few counts were recorded for this clonotype. J is TRBJ2-1 and V is TRBV7-2; TRBD2 aligns across 9 bases. Germline V CDR1 and CDR2: SGHTA, FQGNSA. Trimming cost V 1 base and J 3 bases; bases outside gene matches: 4. The CDR3 is 16 amino acids. The CDR3 spells CASSLDASGNYNEQFF. CDR3 sequence (DNA): TGTGCCAGCAGCTTAGATGCTAGCGGGAACTACAATGAGCAGTTCTTC.

This clonotype was recorded a few times. V and J are TRBV30 and TRBJ1-6; D uncertain. This CDR3 region has 13 residues. Deletions cut 2 bases from V and 10 bases from J, with 12 bases between. Germline V CDR1 and CDR2: GTSNPN, SVGIG (reference sequence). CDR3 region: CAWSTSKMSPLHF. CDR3 nucleotides: TGTGCCTGGAGTACCTCCAAAATGTCACCCCTCCACTTT.

This clonotype occurred a few times. The CDR3 protein is CASPRGRRYEQYF. CDR3 coding DNA: TGTGCCAGCCCTCGGGGGCGCCGATACGAGCAGTACTTC. The chain is built from TRBV5-8 and TRBJ2-7, with D possibly called TRBD1 or TRBD2 (6 bases each). V gave up 7 bases and J gave up 4 bases, with 15 bases separating them. CDR1 SGHTS and CDR2 YDEGEE come from the germline V gene. The CDR3 extends over 13 amino acids.

This clonotype occurred a few times. This chain connects TRBV4-2 to TRBJ1-2; D gene uncertain. V dropped 0 bases and J dropped 5 bases, with 19 bases sitting between them. The CDR3 is 17 residues long. The germline V gene encodes CDR1 LGHNA and CDR2 YNFKEQ. CDR3 sequence reads: CASSQEIVHSVSYGYTF. The DNA of the CDR3 is TGTGCCAGCAGCCAAGAAATCGTGCACAGTGTATCTTATGGCTACACCTTC.

CDR3: CASSSRGRAADTQYF. The CDR3 nucleotides read TGTGCCAGCAGTTCCAGGGGCAGGGCGGCAGATACGCAGTATTTT. The rearrangement uses TRBV6-5 and TRBJ2-3, with D maybe TRBD1 (6 bases). Trimming stripped 4 bases from V and 4 bases from J, with 15 bases between. Germline V gene sequence: CDR1 MNHEY, CDR2 SVGAGI. This CDR3 comprises 15 residues.

At least ten counts were recorded for this clonotype. The chain has TRBV20-1 and TRBJ1-2; D is perhaps TRBD1 (6 bases). Trimming left V 6 bases short and J 2 bases short, with 13 bases between. CDR3 length equals 13 residues. Germline V CDR1 and CDR2: DFQATT, SNEGSKA (reference sequence). The CDR3 region has the DNA TGCAGTGCCACCGGGGGGCTGAACTATGGCTACACCTTC. Amino acids: CSATGGLNYGYTF.

This chain uses TRBV7-2 with TRBJ1-1; 7 positions match TRBD1. The germline gives CDR1 SGHTA, CDR2 FQGNSA. The CDR3 totals 16 residues. V trimming: 2 bases; J trimming: 1 base; junction bases outside the gene matches: 7. The CDR3 is CASSLRQGIGNTEAFF. The CDR3 DNA reads TGTGCCAGCAGCTTACGACAGGGTATCGGGAACACTGAAGCTTTCTTT.

Many counts were recorded for this clonotype. This sequence joins TRBV4-3 and TRBJ2-3; 7 nucleotides agree with TRBD2. Trimming removed 0 bases from V and 3 bases from J; junction bases left unmatched: 6. The germline V gene has CDR1 LGHNA and CDR2 YSLEER. This CDR3 contains 16 residues. Here the CDR3 reads CASSQEGRGGTDTQYF. The DNA of the CDR3 is TGCGCCAGCAGCCAAGAAGGGAGGGGTGGGACAGATACGCAGTATTTT.

This clonotype showed up just a few times. The chain recombines TRBV6-5 with TRBJ2-7, with D perhaps matching TRBD1 (5 bases). In germline, CDR1 is MNHEY, CDR2 SVGAGI. CDR3 length: 15 amino acids. Trimming removed 0 bases at V and 4 bases at J, with 13 bases between. CDR3 in DNA: TGTGCCAGCAGTTACTCGCAGGGTTACTGGTACGAGCAGTACTTC. Protein: CASSYSQGYWYEQYF.

This clonotype was seen a few times. The V and J genes are TRBV30 and TRBJ2-3, with no clear D. From germline, CDR1 is GTSNPN and CDR2 SVGIG (reference sequence). This CDR3 region has 13 residues. V shed 0 bases and J shed 7 bases, with 11 bases lying between them. The CDR3 DNA reads as TGTGCCTGGAGTGTAAACGGAAGGAATACGCAGTATTTT. Amino acid sequence: CAWSVNGRNTQYF. Looking up the rest from reference TRBV30 and TRBJ2-3 gives the full variable domain: SQTIHQWPATLVQPVGSPLSLECTVEGTSNPNLYWYRQAAGRGLQLLFYSVGIGQISSEVPQNLSASRPQDRQFILSSKKLLLSDSGFYLCAWSVNGRNTQYFGPGTRLTVL.

This clonotype came up a few times. This chain links TRBV20-1 with TRBJ1-1; D uncertain. CDR3 length: 13 amino acids. Germline V gene lookup returns CDR1 DFQATT and CDR2 SNEGSKA (reference sequence). V shed 5 bases and J shed 6 bases, with 16 bases lying between them. The CDR3 bases are TGCAGTGCTCTTAGACGGGGAGTGGCTGAAGCTTTCTTT. It translates to CSALRRGVAEAFF.

This clonotype was recorded at least ten times. This chain joins TRBV12-3 or TRBV12-4 and TRBJ2-1; D gene unclear. CDR3 length: 13 amino acids. Trimming shortened V by 0 bases and J by 4 bases, and 4 bases separated the two germline ends. CDR3 region: CASSLALYNEQFF. In DNA, the CDR3 is TGTGCCAGCAGTTTAGCCCTTTACAATGAGCAGTTCTTC.

The chain links TRBV7-9 to TRBJ2-3; 7 bases match TRBD2. This CDR3 is 15 amino acids long. The germline gives CDR1 SEHNR, CDR2 FQNEAQ (reference sequence). V shed 5 bases, J shed 0 bases, and the junction held 5 bases outside the gene matches. CDR3 loop: CASSQLRGSTDTQYF. The CDR3 coding sequence is TGTGCCAGCAGCCAATTGCGGGGGAGCACAGATACGCAGTATTTT.

The rearrangement links TRBV7-6 to TRBJ2-7; tentatively, D is TRBD2 (7 bases). Trimming took 4 bases from V and 7 from J, leaving 20 bases between them. The V gene's germline CDR1 is SGHVS and CDR2 FNYEAQ. There are 15 residues in the CDR3. CDR3 residues: CASSSIGGRFREQYF. DNA for the CDR3: TGTGCCAGCAGCTCCATCGGGGGGCGGTTCAGGGAGCAGTACTTC.

This clonotype was counted a few times. V gene TRBV6-5 combines with J gene TRBJ2-1; TRBD2 aligns across 7 bases. The J segment lost 6 bases and the V segment lost 0 bases, leaving 5 bases of the junction unmatched. The CDR3 spans 15 residues. Per germline, CDR1 MNHEY and CDR2 SVGAGI. CDR3 protein: CASSYSLRGSNEQFF. The CDR3 DNA reads as TGTGCCAGCAGTTACTCATTACGCGGGAGCAATGAGCAGTTCTTC.

This clonotype appeared a few times. The CDR3 DNA is TGCAGTGCTAGTAGCGGGCTTTCCTACAATGAGCAGTTCTTC. This encodes CSASSGLSYNEQFF. V gene TRBV20-1 combines with J gene TRBJ2-1; 7 bases match TRBD2. The length of the CDR3 is 14 residues. Unmatched junction bases numbered 3, after V lost 3 bases and J lost 1 base. Germline values: CDR1 DFQATT, CDR2 SNEGSKA (reference sequence).

This clonotype was recorded a few times. V usage is TRBV2 and J usage is TRBJ1-2; 7 bases agree with TRBD1. CDR3 size: 15 residues. Germline CDR1 reads SNHLY; CDR2 reads FYNNEI. V shed 2 bases, J shed 5 bases, and the junction held 8 bases outside the gene matches. The chain's CDR3 is CASSETGQAGYGYTF. DNA for the CDR3: TGTGCCAGCAGTGAAACCGGACAGGCGGGATATGGCTACACCTTC.

This clonotype was counted a few times. This chain joins TRBV5-1 and TRBJ1-5; possible D gene TRBD1, 5 bases. Germline lookup yields CDR1 SGHRS and CDR2 YFSETQ. The CDR3 covers 13 residues. V was clipped by 1 base and J by 7 bases, with 9 bases between them. CDR3 amino acids: CASSLYGGQPQHF. In DNA, the CDR3 is TGCGCCAGCAGCTTGTATGGGGGACAGCCCCAGCATTTT.

The sample holds a few counts of this clonotype. J is TRBJ2-1 and V is TRBV27; D assignment may be TRBD1 or TRBD2 (5 bases each). V was clipped by 10 bases and J by 9 bases, with 22 bases between them. The length of the CDR3 is 14 residues. Per germline, CDR1 MNHEY and CDR2 SMNVEV (reference sequence). CDR3 bases: TGTGCCATCCCCCCTGGGACGGAGGTGGGTGAGCAGTTCTTC. Protein sequence: CAIPPGTEVGEQFF.

This clonotype was counted a few times. V usage is TRBV10-3 and J usage is TRBJ2-3; 9 bases map to TRBD1. J was trimmed by 3 bases and V by 6 bases; bases with no gene match: 4. This CDR3 contains 14 residues. Per germline, CDR1 ENHRY and CDR2 SYGVKD. CDR3 in DNA: TGTGCCATCAGACAAGGACAGGGGACAGATACGCAGTATTTT. Amino acid sequence: CAIRQGQGTDTQYF.

A note on this clonotype: One base away lies a much larger clone, so this may be a sequencing read error. The rearrangement uses TRBV6-2 or TRBV6-3 and TRBJ2-3; no firm D call. Germline V lookup: CDR1 MNHEY, CDR2 SVGEGT. Trimming pared 6 bases from V and 5 bases from J, leaving 15 bases between. This CDR3 contains 14 residues. CDR3 region: CASRGLDSIDTQYF. In DNA form, the CDR3 reads TGTGCCAGCAGAGGATTGGATTCCATAGATACGCAGTATTTT.

This clonotype occurred many times. J is TRBJ1-1 and V is TRBV12-3 or TRBV12-4; TRBD1 matches 9 bases. Losses at the gene ends were 3 bases for V and 6 bases for J; bases not matched to a gene: 5. CDR3 length: 14 residues. CDR3 loop: CASSFQDRGAEAFF. The CDR3, as DNA: TGTGCCAGCAGTTTTCAGGACAGGGGCGCTGAAGCTTTCTTT.

This clonotype was seen a handful of times. The genes are TRBV7-9 and TRBJ1-2, with unresolved D. The CDR3 has 13 residues. V was shortened by 11 bases and J by 7 bases, with 20 bases between the two germline ends. Germline loops: CDR1 SEHNR, CDR2 FQNEAQ (reference sequence). The CDR3 DNA follows: TGTGCCCTAGGAGTAGGGAGGTGGAGTGGCTACACCTTC. It encodes CALGVGRWSGYTF.

The chain links TRBV5-1 to TRBJ2-1, with TRBD2 matching over 9 bases. Trimming took 1 base from V and 7 from J; bases not matched to a gene: 3. Germline V gene sequence: CDR1 SGHRS, CDR2 YFSETQ. There are 14 residues in the CDR3. The CDR3 region has the DNA TGCGCCAGCAGCTTGCTAGCGGGGCGAAATGAGCAGTTCTTC. Protein sequence: CASSLLAGRNEQFF.